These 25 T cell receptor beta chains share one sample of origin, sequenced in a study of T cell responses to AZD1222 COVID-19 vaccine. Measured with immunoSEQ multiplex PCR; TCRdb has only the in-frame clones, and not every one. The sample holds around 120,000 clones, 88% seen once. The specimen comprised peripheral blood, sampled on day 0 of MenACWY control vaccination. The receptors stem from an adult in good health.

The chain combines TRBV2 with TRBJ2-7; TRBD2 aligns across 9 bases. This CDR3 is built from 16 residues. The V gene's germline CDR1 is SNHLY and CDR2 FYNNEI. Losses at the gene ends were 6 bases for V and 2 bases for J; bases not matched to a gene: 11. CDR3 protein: CASRRTSASSPYEQYF. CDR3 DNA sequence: TGTGCCAGCAGGAGGACTAGCGCGAGTTCGCCCTACGAGCAGTACTTC.

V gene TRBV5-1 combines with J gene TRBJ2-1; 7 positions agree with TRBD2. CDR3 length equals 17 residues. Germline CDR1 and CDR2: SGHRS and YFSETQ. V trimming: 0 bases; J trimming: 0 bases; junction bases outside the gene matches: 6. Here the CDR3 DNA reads TGCGCCAGCAGCTTGGTTAGCGGGTCCAGCTCCTACAATGAGCAGTTCTTC. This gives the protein CASSLVSGSSSYNEQFF.

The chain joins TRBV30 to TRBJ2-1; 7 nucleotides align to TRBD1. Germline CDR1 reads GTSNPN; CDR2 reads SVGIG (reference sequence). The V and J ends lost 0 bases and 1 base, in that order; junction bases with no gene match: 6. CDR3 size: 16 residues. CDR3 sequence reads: CAWSVYRGRSYNEQFF. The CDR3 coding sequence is TGTGCCTGGAGTGTTTACAGGGGACGGTCCTACAATGAGCAGTTCTTC.

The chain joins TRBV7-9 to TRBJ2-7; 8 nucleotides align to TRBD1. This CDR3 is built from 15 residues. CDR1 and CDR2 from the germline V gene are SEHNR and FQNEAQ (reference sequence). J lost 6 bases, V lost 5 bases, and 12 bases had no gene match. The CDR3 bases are TGTGCCAGCAGCCATAGACAGGGGCAAAATGGCGAGCAGTACTTC. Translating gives CASSHRQGQNGEQYF.

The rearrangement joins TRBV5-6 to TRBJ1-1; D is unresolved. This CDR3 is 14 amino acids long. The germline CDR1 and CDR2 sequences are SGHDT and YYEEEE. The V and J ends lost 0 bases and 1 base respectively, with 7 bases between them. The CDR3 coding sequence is TGTGCCAGCAGCTTGGGACTCTCGAACACTGAAGCTTTCTTT. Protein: CASSLGLSNTEAFF.

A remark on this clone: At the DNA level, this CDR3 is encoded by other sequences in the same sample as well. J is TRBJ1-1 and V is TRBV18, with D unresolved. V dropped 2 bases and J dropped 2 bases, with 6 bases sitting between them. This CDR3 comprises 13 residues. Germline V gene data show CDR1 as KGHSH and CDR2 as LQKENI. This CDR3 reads CASSPTRNTEAFF. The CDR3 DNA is TGTGCCAGCTCACCAACGAGAAACACTGAAGCTTTCTTT.

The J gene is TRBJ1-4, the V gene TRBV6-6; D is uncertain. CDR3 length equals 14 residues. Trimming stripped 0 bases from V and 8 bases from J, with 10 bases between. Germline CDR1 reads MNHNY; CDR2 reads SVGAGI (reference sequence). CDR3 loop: CASSYSGGREKLFF. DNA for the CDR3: TGTGCCAGCAGTTACTCCGGCGGGCGCGAAAAACTGTTTTTT.

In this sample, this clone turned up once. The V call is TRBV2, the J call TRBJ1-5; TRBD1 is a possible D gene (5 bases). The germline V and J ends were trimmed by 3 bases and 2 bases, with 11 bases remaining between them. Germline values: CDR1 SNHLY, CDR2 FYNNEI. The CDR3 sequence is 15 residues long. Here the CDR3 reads CASSDDSLGNQPQHF. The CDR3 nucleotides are TGTGCCAGCAGTGACGACAGCTTGGGCAATCAGCCCCAGCATTTT. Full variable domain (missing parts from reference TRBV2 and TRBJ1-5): EPEVTQTPSHQVTQMGQEVILRCVPISNHLYFYWYRQILGQKVEFLVSFYNNEISEKSEIFDDQFSVERPDGSNFTLKIRSTKLEDSAMYFCASSDDSLGNQPQHFGDGTRLSIL.

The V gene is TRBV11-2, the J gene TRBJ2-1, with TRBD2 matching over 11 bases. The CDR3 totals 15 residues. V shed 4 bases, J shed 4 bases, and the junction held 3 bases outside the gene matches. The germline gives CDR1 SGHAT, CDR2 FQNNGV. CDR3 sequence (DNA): TGTGCCAGCAGCTCCAGACTAGCGGGGTACAATGAGCAGTTCTTC. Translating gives CASSSRLAGYNEQFF.

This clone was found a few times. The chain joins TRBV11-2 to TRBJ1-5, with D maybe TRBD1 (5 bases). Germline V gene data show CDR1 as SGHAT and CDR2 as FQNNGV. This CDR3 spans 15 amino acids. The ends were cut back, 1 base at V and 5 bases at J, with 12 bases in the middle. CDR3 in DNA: TGTGCCAGCAGCTTAGGGACATTTCCTGATCAGCCCCAGCATTTT. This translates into CASSLGTFPDQPQHF. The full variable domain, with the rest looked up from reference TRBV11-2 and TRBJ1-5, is EAGVAQSPRYKIIEKRQSVAFWCNPISGHATLYWYQQILGQGPKLLIQFQNNGVVDDSQLPKDRFSAERLKGVDSTLKIQPAKLEDSAVYLCASSLGTFPDQPQHFGDGTRLSIL.

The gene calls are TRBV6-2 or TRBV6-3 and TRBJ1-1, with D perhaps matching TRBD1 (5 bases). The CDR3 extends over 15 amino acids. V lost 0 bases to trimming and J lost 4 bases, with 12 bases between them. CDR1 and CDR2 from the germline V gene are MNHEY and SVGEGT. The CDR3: CASSYSRQSGTEAFF. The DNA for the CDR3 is TGTGCCAGCAGTTACTCGAGACAGTCAGGCACTGAAGCTTTCTTT.

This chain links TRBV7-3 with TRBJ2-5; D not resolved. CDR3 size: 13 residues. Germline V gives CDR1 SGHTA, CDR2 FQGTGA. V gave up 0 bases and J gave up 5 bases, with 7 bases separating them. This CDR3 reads CASSLTAVETQYF. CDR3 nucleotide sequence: TGTGCCAGCAGCTTAACAGCTGTCGAGACCCAGTACTTC.

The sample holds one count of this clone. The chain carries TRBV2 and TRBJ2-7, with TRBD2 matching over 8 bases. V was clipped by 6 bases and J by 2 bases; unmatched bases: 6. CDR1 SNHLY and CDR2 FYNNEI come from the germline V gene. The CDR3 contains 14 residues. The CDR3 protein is CASREPGLAYEQYF. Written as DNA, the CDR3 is TGTGCCAGCAGAGAGCCGGGACTAGCCTACGAGCAGTACTTC.

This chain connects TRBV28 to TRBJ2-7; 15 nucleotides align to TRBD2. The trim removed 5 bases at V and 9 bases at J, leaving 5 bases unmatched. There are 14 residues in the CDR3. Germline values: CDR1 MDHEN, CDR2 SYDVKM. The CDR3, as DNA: TGTGCCAGCAGTCCGAGGACTAGCGGGAGGGGGCAGTACTTC. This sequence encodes CASSPRTSGRGQYF.

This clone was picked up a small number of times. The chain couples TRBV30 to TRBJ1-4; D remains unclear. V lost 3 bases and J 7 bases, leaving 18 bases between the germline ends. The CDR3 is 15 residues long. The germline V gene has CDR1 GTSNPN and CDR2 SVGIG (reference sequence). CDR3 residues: CAWRHRHTLGEKLFF. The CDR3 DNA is TGTGCCTGGAGGCATAGACATACCCTGGGTGAAAAACTGTTTTTT.

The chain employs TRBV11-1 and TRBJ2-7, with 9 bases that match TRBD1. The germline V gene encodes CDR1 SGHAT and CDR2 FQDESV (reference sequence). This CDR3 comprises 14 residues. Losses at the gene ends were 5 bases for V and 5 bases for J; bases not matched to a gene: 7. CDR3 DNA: TGTGCCAGCAGCCCCACGGGGACAGGGAACGAGCAGTACTTC. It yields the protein CASSPTGTGNEQYF.

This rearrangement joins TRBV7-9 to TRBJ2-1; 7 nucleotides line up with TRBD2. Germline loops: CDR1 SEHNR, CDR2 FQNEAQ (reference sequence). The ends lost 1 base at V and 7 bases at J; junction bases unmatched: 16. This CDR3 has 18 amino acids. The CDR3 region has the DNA TGTGCCAGCAGCTTAGGGGGCTGGTGGGAGGGCCCCAGGAATGAGCAGTTCTTC. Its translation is CASSLGGWWEGPRNEQFF.

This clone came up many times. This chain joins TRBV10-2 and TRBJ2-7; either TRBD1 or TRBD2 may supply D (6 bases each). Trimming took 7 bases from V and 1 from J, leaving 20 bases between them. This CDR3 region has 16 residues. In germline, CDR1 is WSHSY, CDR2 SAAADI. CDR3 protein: CASTPGGPYFSYEQYF. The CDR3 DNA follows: TGCGCCAGCACTCCCGGGGGCCCTTACTTTTCCTACGAGCAGTACTTC.

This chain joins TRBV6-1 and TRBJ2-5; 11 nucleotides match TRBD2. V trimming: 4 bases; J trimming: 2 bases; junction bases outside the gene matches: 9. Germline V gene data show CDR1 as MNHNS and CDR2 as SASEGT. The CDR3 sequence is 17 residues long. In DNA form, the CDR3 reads TGTGCCAGCAGTGCAGGGACTAGCGGATACTTTCAAGAGACCCAGTACTTC. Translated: CASSAGTSGYFQETQYF.

The chain's CDR3 is CASSYSTVGSQYF. In DNA, the CDR3 is TGTGCCAGCAGTTACTCGACGGTGGGTTCCCAGTACTTC. J is TRBJ2-5 and V is TRBV6-5; D uncertain. The V end was cut by 0 bases, the J end by 9 bases, with 11 bases between. The CDR3 covers 13 residues. CDR1 MNHEY and CDR2 SVGAGI come from the germline V gene.

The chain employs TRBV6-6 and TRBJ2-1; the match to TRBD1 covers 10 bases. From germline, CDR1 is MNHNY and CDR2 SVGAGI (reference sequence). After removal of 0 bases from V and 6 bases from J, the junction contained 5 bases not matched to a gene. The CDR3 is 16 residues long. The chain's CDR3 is CASSYSSDRGPNEQFF. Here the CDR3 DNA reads TGTGCCAGCAGTTACTCGTCAGACAGGGGGCCCAATGAGCAGTTCTTC.

As DNA, the CDR3 is TGTGCCAGTAGTGTCACAACAGGCCTCCACGAGCAGTACTTC. It specifies CASSVTTGLHEQYF. The chain combines TRBV19 with TRBJ2-7; tentative D call: TRBD1 (5 bases). From germline, CDR1 is LNHDA and CDR2 SQIVND (reference sequence). With 5 bases removed from V and 5 bases from J, the gap between germline ends came to 16 bases. The CDR3 runs to 14 residues.

CDR3 nucleotides: TGTGCCAGCTCACCACTGGACAAAGACTATGGCTACACCTTC. This translates into CASSPLDKDYGYTF. V is TRBV18 and J is TRBJ1-2, with a tentative D call TRBD1 (5 bases). V was clipped by 1 base and J by 3 bases, with 9 bases between them. The CDR3 totals 14 residues. Germline loops: CDR1 KGHSH, CDR2 LQKENI.

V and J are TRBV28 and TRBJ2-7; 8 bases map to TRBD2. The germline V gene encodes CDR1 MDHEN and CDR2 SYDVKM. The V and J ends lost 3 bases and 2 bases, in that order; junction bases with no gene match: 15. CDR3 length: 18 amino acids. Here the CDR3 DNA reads TGTGCCAGCAGTTTGTGGGGGCTTGGACGAGCGGGAGCCTACGAGCAGTACTTC. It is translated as CASSLWGLGRAGAYEQYF.

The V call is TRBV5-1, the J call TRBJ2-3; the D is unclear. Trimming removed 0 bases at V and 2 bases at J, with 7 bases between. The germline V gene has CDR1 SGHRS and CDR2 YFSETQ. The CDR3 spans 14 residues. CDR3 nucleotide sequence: TGCGCCAGCAGCTTGGGAGACAACACAGATACGCAGTATTTT. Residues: CASSLGDNTDTQYF.